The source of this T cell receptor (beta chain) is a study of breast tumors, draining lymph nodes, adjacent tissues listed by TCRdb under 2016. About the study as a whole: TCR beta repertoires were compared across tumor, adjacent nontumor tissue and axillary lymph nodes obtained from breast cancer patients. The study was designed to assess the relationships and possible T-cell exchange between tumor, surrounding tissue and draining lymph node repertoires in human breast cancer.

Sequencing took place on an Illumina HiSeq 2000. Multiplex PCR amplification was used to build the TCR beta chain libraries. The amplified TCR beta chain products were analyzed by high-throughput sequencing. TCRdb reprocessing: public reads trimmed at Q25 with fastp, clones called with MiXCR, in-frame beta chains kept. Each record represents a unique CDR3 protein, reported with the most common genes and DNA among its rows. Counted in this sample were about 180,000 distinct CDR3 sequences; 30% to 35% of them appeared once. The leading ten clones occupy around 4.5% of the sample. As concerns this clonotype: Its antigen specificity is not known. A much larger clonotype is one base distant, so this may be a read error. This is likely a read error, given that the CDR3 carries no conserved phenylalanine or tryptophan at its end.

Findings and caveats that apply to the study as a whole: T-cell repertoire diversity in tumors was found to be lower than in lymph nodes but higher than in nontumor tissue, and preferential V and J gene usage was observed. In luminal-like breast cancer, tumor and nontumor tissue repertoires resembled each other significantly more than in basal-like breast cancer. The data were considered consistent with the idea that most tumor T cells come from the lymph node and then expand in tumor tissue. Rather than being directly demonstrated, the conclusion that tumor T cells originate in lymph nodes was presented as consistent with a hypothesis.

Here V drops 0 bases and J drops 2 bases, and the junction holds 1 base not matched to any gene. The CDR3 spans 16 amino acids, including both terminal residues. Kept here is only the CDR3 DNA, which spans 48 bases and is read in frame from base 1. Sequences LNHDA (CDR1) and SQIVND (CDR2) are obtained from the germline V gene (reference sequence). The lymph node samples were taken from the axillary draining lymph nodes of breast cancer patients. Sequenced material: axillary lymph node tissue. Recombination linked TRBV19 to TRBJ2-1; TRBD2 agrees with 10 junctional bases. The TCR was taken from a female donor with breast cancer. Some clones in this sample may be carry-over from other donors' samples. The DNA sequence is TGTGCCAGTAGTATAGAACTAGCGGGGACCTACAATGAGCAGTTCTCC. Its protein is CASSIELAGTYNEQFS.